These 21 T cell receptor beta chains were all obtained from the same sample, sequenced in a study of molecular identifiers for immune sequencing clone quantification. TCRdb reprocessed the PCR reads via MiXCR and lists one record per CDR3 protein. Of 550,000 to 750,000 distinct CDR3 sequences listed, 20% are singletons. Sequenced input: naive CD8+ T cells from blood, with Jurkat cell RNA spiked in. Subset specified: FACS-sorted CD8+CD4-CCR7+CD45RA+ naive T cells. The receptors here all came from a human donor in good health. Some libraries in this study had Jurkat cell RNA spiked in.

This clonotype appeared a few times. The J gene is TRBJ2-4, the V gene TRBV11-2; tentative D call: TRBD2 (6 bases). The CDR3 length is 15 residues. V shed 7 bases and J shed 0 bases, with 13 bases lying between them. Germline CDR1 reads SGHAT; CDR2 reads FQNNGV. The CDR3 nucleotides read TGTGCCAGCACCAACCTGGGACTAGCCAAAAACATTCAGTACTTC. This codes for CASTNLGLAKNIQYF.

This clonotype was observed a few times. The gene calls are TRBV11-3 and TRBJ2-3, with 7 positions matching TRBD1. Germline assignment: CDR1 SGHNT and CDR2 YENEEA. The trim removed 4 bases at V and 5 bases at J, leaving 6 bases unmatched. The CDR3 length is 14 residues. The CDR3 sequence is CASSSGQAVDTQYF. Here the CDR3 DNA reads TGTGCCAGCAGCTCCGGACAGGCCGTAGATACGCAGTATTTT.

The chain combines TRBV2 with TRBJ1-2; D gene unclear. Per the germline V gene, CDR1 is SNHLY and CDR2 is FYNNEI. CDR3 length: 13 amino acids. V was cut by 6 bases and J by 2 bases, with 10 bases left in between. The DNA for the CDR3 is TGTGCCAGCAGATGGATAGAGAACTATGGCTACACCTTC. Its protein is CASRWIENYGYTF. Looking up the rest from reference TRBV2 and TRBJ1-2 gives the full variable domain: EPEVTQTPSHQVTQMGQEVILRCVPISNHLYFYWYRQILGQKVEFLVSFYNNEISEKSEIFDDQFSVERPDGSNFTLKIRSTKLEDSAMYFCASRWIENYGYTFGSGTRLTVV.

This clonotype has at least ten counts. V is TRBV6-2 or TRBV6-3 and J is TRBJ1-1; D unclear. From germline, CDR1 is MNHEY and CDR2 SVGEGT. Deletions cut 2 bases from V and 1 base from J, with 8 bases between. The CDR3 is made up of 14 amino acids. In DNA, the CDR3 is TGTGCCAGCAGTTACGGGAGTTGGAACACTGAAGCTTTCTTT. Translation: CASSYGSWNTEAFF.

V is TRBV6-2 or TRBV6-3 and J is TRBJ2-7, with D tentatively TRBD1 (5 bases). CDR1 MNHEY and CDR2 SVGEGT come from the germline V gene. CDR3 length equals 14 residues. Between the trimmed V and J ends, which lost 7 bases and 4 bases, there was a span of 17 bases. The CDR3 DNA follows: TGTGCCAGCAACTCAGAGGTGGGGCAGTACGAGCAGTACTTC. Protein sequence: CASNSEVGQYEQYF.

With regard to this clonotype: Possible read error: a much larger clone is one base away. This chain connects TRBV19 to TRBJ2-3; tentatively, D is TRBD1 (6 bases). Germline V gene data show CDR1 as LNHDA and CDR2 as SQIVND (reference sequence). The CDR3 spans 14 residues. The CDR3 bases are TGTGCTACTACACGGGACATCGACACAGATACGCAGTATTTT. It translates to CATTRDIDTDTQYF.

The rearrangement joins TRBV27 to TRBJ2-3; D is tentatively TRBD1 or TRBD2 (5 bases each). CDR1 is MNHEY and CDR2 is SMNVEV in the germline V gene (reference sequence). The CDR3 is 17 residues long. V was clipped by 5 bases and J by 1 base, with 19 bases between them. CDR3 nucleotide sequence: TGTGCCAGCAGTGACGACGGGGCCCGCGTTGGCACAGATACGCAGTATTTT. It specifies CASSDDGARVGTDTQYF.

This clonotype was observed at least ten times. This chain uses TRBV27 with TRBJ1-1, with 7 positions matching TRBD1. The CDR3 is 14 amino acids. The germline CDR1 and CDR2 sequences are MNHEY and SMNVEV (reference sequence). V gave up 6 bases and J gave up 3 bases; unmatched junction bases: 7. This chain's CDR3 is CASRPLTGDTEAFF. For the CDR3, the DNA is TGTGCCAGCAGGCCACTAACAGGGGACACTGAAGCTTTCTTT.

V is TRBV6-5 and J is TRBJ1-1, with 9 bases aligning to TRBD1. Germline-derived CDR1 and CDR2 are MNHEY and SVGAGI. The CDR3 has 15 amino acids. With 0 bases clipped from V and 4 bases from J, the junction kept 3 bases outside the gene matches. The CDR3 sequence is CASSYSRTGATEAFF. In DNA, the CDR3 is TGTGCCAGCAGTTACTCTAGGACAGGGGCCACTGAAGCTTTCTTT.

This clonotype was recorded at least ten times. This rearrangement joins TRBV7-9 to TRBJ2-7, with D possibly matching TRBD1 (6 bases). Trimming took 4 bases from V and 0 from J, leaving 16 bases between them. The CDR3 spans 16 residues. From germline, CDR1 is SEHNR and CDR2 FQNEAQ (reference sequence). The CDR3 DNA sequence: TGTGCCAGCAGCTGGCCTTTCGGACAGAGCTCCTACGAGCAGTACTTC. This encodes CASSWPFGQSSYEQYF.

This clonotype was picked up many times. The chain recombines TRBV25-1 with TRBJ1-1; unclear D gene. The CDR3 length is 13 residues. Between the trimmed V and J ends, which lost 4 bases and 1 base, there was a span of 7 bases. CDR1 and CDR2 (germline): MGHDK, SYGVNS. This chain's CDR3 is CASSVDKNTEAFF. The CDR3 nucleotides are TGTGCCAGCAGTGTCGACAAGAACACTGAAGCTTTCTTT.

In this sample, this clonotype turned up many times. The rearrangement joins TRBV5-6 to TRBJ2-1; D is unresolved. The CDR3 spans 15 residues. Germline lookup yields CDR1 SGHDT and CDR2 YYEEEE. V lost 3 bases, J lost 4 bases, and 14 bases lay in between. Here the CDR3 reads CASSSALTAYNEQFF. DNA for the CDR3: TGTGCCAGCAGCTCGGCCCTTACCGCTTACAATGAGCAGTTCTTC.

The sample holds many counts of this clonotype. CDR3 bases: TGCGCCAGCAGTGAAGTGGTCGGACAAACGAACACTGAAGCTTTCTTT. Translated: CASSEVVGQTNTEAFF. The chain employs TRBV10-2 and TRBJ1-1; TRBD1 might be the D (5 bases). The CDR3 totals 16 residues. Germline-derived CDR1 and CDR2 are WSHSY and SAAADI. V was clipped by 3 bases and J by 1 base, with 15 bases between them.

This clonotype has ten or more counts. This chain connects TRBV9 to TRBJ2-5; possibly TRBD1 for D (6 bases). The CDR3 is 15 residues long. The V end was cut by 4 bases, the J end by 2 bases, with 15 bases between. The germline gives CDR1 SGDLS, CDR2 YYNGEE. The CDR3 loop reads CASSPRGGQQETQYF. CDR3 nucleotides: TGTGCCAGCAGCCCGCGTGGGGGACAACAAGAGACCCAGTACTTC. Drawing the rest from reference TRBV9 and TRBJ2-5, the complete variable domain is DSGVTQTPKHLITATGQRVTLRCSPRSGDLSVYWYQQSLDQGLQFLIQYYNGEERAKGNILERFSAQQFPDLHSELNLSSLELGDSALYFCASSPRGGQQETQYFGPGTRLLVL.

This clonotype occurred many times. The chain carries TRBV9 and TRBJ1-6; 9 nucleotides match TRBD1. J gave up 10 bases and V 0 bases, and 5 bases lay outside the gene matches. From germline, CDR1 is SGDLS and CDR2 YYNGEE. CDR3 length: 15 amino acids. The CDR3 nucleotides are TGTGCCAGCAGCGTAGAACAGGGGGCTGGCTCACCCCTCCACTTT. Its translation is CASSVEQGAGSPLHF.

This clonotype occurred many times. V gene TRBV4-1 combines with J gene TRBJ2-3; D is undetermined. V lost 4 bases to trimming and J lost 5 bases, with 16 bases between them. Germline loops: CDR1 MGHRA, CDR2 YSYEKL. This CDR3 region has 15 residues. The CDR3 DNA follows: TGCGCCAGCAGCCCGACTCACGGGCTCGTAGATACGCAGTATTTT. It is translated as CASSPTHGLVDTQYF.

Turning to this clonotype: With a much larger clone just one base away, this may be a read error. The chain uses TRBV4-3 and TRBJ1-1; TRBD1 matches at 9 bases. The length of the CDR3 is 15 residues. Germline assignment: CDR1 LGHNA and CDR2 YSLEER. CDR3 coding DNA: TGCGCCAGCAGCCAAGATAGCACAGGGGGCACTGAAGCTCTCTTT. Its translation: CASSQDSTGGTEALF.

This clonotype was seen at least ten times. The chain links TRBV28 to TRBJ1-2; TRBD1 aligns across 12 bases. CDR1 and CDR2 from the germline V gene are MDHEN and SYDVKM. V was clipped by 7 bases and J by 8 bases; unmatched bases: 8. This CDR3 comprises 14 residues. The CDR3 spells CASTSGQGAWGYTF. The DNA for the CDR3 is TGTGCCAGCACTTCGGGACAGGGGGCTTGGGGCTACACCTTC.

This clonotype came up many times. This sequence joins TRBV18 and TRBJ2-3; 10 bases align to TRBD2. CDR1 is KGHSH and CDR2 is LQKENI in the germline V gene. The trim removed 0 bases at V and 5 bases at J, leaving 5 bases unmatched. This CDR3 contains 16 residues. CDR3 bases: TGTGCCAGCTCACCACCGTTCCTAGCGGGAGAAGATACGCAGTATTTT. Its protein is CASSPPFLAGEDTQYF.

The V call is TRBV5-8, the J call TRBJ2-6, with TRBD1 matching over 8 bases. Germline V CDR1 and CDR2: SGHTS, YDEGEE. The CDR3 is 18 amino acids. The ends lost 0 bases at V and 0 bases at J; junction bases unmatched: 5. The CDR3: CASSLADRVHSGANVLTF. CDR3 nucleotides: TGTGCCAGCAGCTTGGCGGACAGGGTCCACTCTGGGGCCAACGTCCTGACTTTC.

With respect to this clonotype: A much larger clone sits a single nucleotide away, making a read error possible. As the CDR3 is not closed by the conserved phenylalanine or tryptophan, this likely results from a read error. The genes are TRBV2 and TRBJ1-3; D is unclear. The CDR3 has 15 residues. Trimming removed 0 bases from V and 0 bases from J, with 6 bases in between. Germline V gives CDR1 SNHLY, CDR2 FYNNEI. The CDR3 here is CASSEAGNSGNTIYL. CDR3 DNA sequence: TGTGCCAGCAGTGAAGCCGGGAACTCTGGAAACACCATATATCTT.